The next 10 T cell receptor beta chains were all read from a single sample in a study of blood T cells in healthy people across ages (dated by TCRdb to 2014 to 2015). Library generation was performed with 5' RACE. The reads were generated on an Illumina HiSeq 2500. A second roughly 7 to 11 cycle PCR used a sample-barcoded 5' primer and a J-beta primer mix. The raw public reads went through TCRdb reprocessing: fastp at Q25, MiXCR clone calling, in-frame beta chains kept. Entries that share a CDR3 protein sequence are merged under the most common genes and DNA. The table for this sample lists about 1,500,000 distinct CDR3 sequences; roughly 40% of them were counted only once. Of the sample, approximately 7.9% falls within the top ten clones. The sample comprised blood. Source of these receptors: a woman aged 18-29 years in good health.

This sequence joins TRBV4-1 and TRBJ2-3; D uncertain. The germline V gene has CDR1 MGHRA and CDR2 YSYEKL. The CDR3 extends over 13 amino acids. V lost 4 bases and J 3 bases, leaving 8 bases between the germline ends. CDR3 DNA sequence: TGCGCCAGCAGCCCTAAATCTACAGATACGCAGTATTTT. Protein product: CASSPKSTDTQYF.

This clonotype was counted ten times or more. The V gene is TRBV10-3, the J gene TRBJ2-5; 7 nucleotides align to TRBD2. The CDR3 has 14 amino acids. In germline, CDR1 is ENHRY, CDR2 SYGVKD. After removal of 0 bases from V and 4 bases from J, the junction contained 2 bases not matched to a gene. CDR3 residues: CAISESTGGETQYF. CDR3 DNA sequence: TGTGCCATCAGTGAGTCGACGGGGGGAGAGACCCAGTACTTC.

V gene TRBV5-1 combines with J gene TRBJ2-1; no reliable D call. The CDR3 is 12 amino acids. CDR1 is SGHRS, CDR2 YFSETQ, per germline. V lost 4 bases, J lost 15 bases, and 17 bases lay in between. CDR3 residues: CASSPVNPPRFF. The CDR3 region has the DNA TGCGCCAGCAGCCCCGTTAACCCCCCGCGGTTCTTC.

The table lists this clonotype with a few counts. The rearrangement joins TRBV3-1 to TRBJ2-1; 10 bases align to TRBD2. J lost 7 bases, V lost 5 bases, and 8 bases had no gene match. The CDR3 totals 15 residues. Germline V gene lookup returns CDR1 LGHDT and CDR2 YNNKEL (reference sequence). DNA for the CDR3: TGTGCCAGCAGCTATCTAGCGGGAGTGTCGAATGAGCAGTTCTTC. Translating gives CASSYLAGVSNEQFF.

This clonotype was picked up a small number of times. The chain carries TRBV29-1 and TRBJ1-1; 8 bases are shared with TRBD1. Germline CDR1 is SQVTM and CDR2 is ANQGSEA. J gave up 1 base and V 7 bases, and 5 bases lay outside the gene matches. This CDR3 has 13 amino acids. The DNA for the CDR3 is TGCAGCGGAACACAGGGGGGGAACACTGAAGCTTTCTTT. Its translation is CSGTQGGNTEAFF.

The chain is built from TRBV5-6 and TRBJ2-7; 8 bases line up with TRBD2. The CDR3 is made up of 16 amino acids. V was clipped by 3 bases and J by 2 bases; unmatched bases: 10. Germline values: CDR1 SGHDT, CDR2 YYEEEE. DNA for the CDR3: TGTGCCAGCAGCTCCTACCAGCGGGAGCTTACCTACGAGCAGTACTTC. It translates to CASSSYQRELTYEQYF.

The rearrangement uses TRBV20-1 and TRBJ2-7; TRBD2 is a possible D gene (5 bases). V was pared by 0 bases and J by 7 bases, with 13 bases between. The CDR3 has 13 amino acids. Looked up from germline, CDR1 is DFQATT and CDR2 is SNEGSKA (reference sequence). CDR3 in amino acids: CSARDPGKWEQYF. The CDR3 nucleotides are TGCAGTGCTAGAGATCCGGGGAAGTGGGAGCAGTACTTC.

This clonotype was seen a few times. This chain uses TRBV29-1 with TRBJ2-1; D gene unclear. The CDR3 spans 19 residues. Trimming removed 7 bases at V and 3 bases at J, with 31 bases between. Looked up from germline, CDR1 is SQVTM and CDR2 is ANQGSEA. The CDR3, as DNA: TGCAGCGGGAGTGCTTGGTCATCTCCAGATCCCACGATCTACAATGAGCAGTTCTTC. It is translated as CSGSAWSSPDPTIYNEQFF.

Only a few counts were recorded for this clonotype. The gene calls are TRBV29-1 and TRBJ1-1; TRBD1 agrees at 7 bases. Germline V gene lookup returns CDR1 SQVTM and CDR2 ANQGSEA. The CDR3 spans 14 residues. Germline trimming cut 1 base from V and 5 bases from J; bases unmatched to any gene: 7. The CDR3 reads CSVEVKGAKTEAFF. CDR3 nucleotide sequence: TGCAGCGTTGAAGTTAAGGGGGCGAAAACTGAAGCTTTCTTT.

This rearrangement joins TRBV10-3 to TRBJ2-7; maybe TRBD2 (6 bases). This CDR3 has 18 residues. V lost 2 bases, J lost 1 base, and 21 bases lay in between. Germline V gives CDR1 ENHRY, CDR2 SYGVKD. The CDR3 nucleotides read TGTGCCATCAGTGAGGCGGGGCGTGGTGGCGGAGCATCCTACGAGCAGTACTTC. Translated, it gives CAISEAGRGGGASYEQYF.